Each of the 23 T cell receptor beta chains below was sequenced from the same sample in a study of Graves' ophthalmopathy and Graves' hyperthyroidism. As the template, RNA transcripts were used to amplify TCR beta CDR3 regions. RT-PCR in the first round used HTBI primers; a second-round multiplex PCR followed. A single record per CDR3 protein comes from TCRdb applying MiXCR to the multiplex PCR reads. The data contain more than 1,000,000 distinct CDR3 sequences, about 38% of them seen just once; the ten biggest clones take up around 10%. The sample comprised peripheral blood or thyroid tissue (not recorded which). The receptors come from an adult man with Graves' hyperthyroidism.

At least ten counts were recorded for this clonotype. V is TRBV7-9 and J is TRBJ1-2; D unresolved. The CDR3 consists of 14 residues. Trimming cost V 3 bases and J 7 bases, with 15 bases left between them. Germline CDR1 SEHNR, CDR2 FQNEAQ (reference sequence). DNA for the CDR3: TGTGCCAGCAGCTTTCCCGGAACAGCCGCTGGCTACACCTTC. Translation: CASSFPGTAAGYTF.

Regarding this clonotype: Being one base from a much bigger clone, this may be a read error. This chain connects TRBV20-1 to TRBJ2-7; TRBD2 is a possible D gene (6 bases). CDR3 length: 13 amino acids. Germline V gene lookup returns CDR1 DFQATT and CDR2 SNEGSKA (reference sequence). The CDR3 nucleotides are TGCAGTGCCCCGCGGGATAATTCCCACGAGCAGCACTTC. Translated: CSAPRDNSHEQHF.

This clonotype was seen repeatedly, ten times or more. The chain is built from TRBV2 and TRBJ1-2; D is ambiguous. The germline V gene encodes CDR1 SNHLY and CDR2 FYNNEI. CDR3 length: 15 residues. V lost 9 bases and J 5 bases, leaving 22 bases between the germline ends. Here the CDR3 reads CASPITAEPYYGYTF. CDR3 DNA: TGTGCCAGTCCCATAACGGCAGAGCCTTATTATGGCTACACCTTC.

This clonotype occurred many times. The chain combines TRBV29-1 with TRBJ2-5, with no clear D. The CDR3 is 12 amino acids. Trimming stripped 2 bases from V and 5 bases from J, with 9 bases between. Germline-derived CDR1 and CDR2 are SQVTM and ANQGSEA. The CDR3 spells CSVEIGAETQYF. CDR3 sequence (DNA): TGCAGCGTTGAAATCGGCGCCGAGACCCAGTACTTC. The complete variable domain, with remaining parts taken from reference TRBV29-1 and TRBJ2-5, reads SAVISQKPSRDICQRGTSLTIQCQVDSQVTMMFWYRQQPGQSLTLIATANQGSEATYESGFVIDKFPISRPNLTFSTLTVSNMSPEDSSIYLCSVEIGAETQYFGPGTRLLVL.

This clonotype showed up just a few times. For the CDR3, the DNA is TGTGCCAGCAGCTTAAGACAGGGGCTGTTTTTT. Its translation: CASSLRQGLFF. The V gene is TRBV7-9, the J gene TRBJ1-4; 8 bases match TRBD1. There are 11 residues in the CDR3. From germline, CDR1 is SEHNR and CDR2 FQNEAQ (reference sequence). Losses at the gene ends were 2 bases for V and 14 bases for J; bases not matched to a gene: 1.

This clonotype was observed a few times. The rearrangement uses TRBV20-1 and TRBJ1-2; D gene uncertain. This CDR3 comprises 13 residues. Trimming took off 6 bases at V and 4 bases at J, with 15 bases between the two ends. Germline CDR1 and CDR2: DFQATT and SNEGSKA (reference sequence). The CDR3 is CSAQREETYGYTF. The DNA for the CDR3 is TGCAGTGCCCAAAGGGAGGAGACCTATGGCTACACCTTC.

The chain recombines TRBV6-2 or TRBV6-3 with TRBJ2-6; maybe TRBD1 (6 bases). V was cut by 2 bases and J by 0 bases, with 8 bases left in between. In germline, CDR1 is MNHEY, CDR2 SVGEGT. The length of the CDR3 is 16 residues. The CDR3 region is CASSYGQFSGANVLTF. The CDR3 DNA reads as TGTGCCAGCAGTTACGGACAGTTCTCTGGGGCCAACGTCCTGACTTTC.

This clonotype came up a few times. The chain joins TRBV9 to TRBJ2-7; D unresolved. Germline assignment: CDR1 SGDLS and CDR2 YYNGEE. Trimming cost V 1 base and J 0 bases, with 14 bases left between them. This CDR3 region has 16 residues. In nucleotides, the CDR3 is TGTGCCAGCAGCGTAAAGTCAGGATCGAGCTCCTACGAGCAGTACTTC. Its protein is CASSVKSGSSSYEQYF. The whole variable domain, remainder taken from reference TRBV9 and TRBJ2-7, is DSGVTQTPKHLITATGQRVTLRCSPRSGDLSVYWYQQSLDQGLQFLIQYYNGEERAKGNILERFSAQQFPDLHSELNLSSLELGDSALYFCASSVKSGSSSYEQYFGPGTRLTVT.

There are a few counts of this clonotype. The V gene is TRBV5-1, the J gene TRBJ1-4; TRBD1 matches at 8 bases. Losses at the gene ends were 4 bases for V and 3 bases for J; bases not matched to a gene: 8. CDR3 length: 16 amino acids. Germline assignment: CDR1 SGHRS and CDR2 YFSETQ. The CDR3 DNA reads as TGCGCCAGCAGCCACAGGACAGGGCTAGCTAATGAAAAACTGTTTTTT. Its translation: CASSHRTGLANEKLFF. The full variable domain, completed using reference TRBV5-1 and TRBJ1-4, is KAGVTQTPRYLIKTRGQQVTLSCSPISGHRSVSWYQQTPGQGLQFLFEYFSETQRNKGNFPGRFSGRQFSNSRSEMNVSTLELGDSALYLCASSHRTGLANEKLFFGSGTQLSVL.

This clonotype was detected only a few times. The chain combines TRBV20-1 with TRBJ2-2, with TRBD1 matching 7 bases. The length of the CDR3 is 16 residues. With 1 base clipped from V and 3 bases from J, the junction kept 8 bases outside the gene matches. Germline-derived CDR1 and CDR2 are DFQATT and SNEGSKA (reference sequence). CDR3 DNA sequence: TGCAGTGCTAGAGGGAGGTTAGGGGGCGACACCGGGGAGCTGTTTTTT. This translates into CSARGRLGGDTGELFF.

This clonotype was seen many times. V gene TRBV2 combines with J gene TRBJ1-2; D not certain. V was clipped by 0 bases and J by 8 bases, with 10 bases between them. This CDR3 spans 13 amino acids. Germline V gene data show CDR1 as SNHLY and CDR2 as FYNNEI. The CDR3 DNA sequence: TGTGCCAGCAGTGAAGCGCGGTCGGCAGGCTACACCTTC. It specifies CASSEARSAGYTF.

This clonotype was found once. This sequence joins TRBV12-3 or TRBV12-4 and TRBJ2-5; D may be TRBD2 (5 bases). V was cut by 5 bases and J by 4 bases, with 11 bases left in between. This CDR3 has 13 amino acids. CDR3 sequence: CASSQRGAETQYF. CDR3 coding DNA: TGTGCCAGCAGTCAACGGGGAGCAGAGACCCAGTACTTC.

The chain employs TRBV12-3 or TRBV12-4 and TRBJ1-4; 8 nucleotides align to TRBD1. The length of the CDR3 is 16 residues. With V trimmed by 5 bases and J by 0 bases, 5 bases remained unmatched. CDR3 residues: CASSPRQGTTNEKLFF. CDR3 bases: TGTGCCAGCAGTCCGAGACAGGGGACAACTAATGAAAAACTGTTTTTT.

This clonotype was seen more than once but under ten times. The rearrangement uses TRBV20-1 and TRBJ1-6; D is uncertain. This CDR3 spans 15 amino acids. V was clipped by 4 bases and J by 3 bases, with 13 bases between them. The germline gives CDR1 DFQATT, CDR2 SNEGSKA (reference sequence). The CDR3 DNA follows: TGCAGTGCTAAGAGGGAATCGCTCTATAATTCACCCCTCCACTTT. Its translation: CSAKRESLYNSPLHF.

This clonotype was recorded many times. The rearrangement joins TRBV4-3 to TRBJ2-6; no reliable D call. CDR3 length equals 19 residues. CDR1 is LGHNA, CDR2 YSLEER, per germline. Trimming removed 4 bases from V and 0 bases from J, with 19 bases in between. For the CDR3, the DNA is TGCGCCAGCAGCCTCGAGCTTCTCGCTGTAAGCTCTGGGGCCAACGTCCTGACTTTC. Residues: CASSLELLAVSSGANVLTF.

This clonotype came up many times. The chain employs TRBV12-3 or TRBV12-4 and TRBJ2-5, with D unclear. With 5 bases removed from V and 2 bases from J, the gap between germline ends came to 12 bases. The CDR3 spans 14 residues. This CDR3 is CASSPSPAQETQYF. In DNA, the CDR3 is TGTGCCAGCAGTCCCAGTCCGGCTCAAGAGACCCAGTACTTC.

The gene calls are TRBV20-1 and TRBJ2-7; D not certain. There are 14 residues in the CDR3. V was trimmed by 1 base and J by 0 bases, leaving 10 bases between them. Germline loops: CDR1 DFQATT, CDR2 SNEGSKA (reference sequence). The CDR3 spells CSARVPRSSYEQYF. As DNA, the CDR3 is TGCAGTGCTAGAGTCCCGCGCAGCTCCTACGAGCAGTACTTC.

Ten or more counts support this clonotype. The chain couples TRBV20-1 to TRBJ1-6, with D hard to call. V shed 6 bases and J shed 10 bases, with 16 bases lying between them. The CDR3 is made up of 13 amino acids. Per germline, CDR1 DFQATT and CDR2 SNEGSKA (reference sequence). In DNA form, the CDR3 reads TGCAGTGCCGTTCTTTTTGAGGGATCACCCCTCCACTTT. Its protein is CSAVLFEGSPLHF.

This clonotype was detected many times. The chain is built from TRBV6-5 and TRBJ1-5, with D tentatively TRBD1 (6 bases). Germline lookup yields CDR1 MNHEY and CDR2 SVGAGI. The V gene lost 5 bases and the J gene lost 7 bases, with 12 bases spanning the gap. This CDR3 has 13 amino acids. CDR3 loop: CASSTGGRQPQHF. CDR3 in DNA: TGTGCCAGCAGTACGGGGGGCCGCCAGCCCCAGCATTTT.

This clonotype was seen repeatedly, ten times or more. The CDR3 DNA sequence: TGTGCCATCAGTGAGTCCACAGGGAACCAGCCCCAGCATTTT. It yields the protein CAISESTGNQPQHF. V is TRBV10-3 and J is TRBJ1-5; D might be TRBD1 (6 bases). From germline, CDR1 is ENHRY and CDR2 SYGVKD. The CDR3 has 14 residues. V lost 0 bases and J lost 7, with 10 bases in between.

In the case of this clonotype: A much larger clone differs from this one at a single base, so this may be a read error. The chain combines TRBV7-2 with TRBJ2-5; D not certain. Germline V gene data show CDR1 as SGHTA and CDR2 as FQGNSA. The CDR3 runs to 14 residues. The CDR3 nucleotides are TGTGCCAGCAGCTTAGCGCTCTGGCGAGAGGCCCAGTACTTC. It codes for CASSLALWREAQYF.

This clonotype was picked up many times. This rearrangement joins TRBV14 to TRBJ2-5; TRBD2 matches at 7 bases. Per the germline V gene, CDR1 is SGHDN and CDR2 is FVKESK. The CDR3 has 13 amino acids. The V and J ends lost 1 base and 4 bases, in that order; junction bases with no gene match: 0. The CDR3 reads CASSQGGRETQYF. In nucleotides, the CDR3 is TGTGCCAGCAGCCAAGGCGGGAGAGAGACCCAGTACTTC.

The chain links TRBV29-1 to TRBJ1-2, with 9 bases aligning to TRBD1. This CDR3 has 14 amino acids. The V gene end was trimmed by 5 bases and the J gene end by 2 bases; junction bases not matched to a gene: 6. Per germline, CDR1 SQVTM and CDR2 ANQGSEA. CDR3 protein: CSVLPGTGNYGYTF. The CDR3 DNA reads TGCAGCGTTCTCCCCGGGACAGGGAACTATGGCTACACCTTC.